This T cell receptor (beta chain) was sequenced in a study of cytomegalovirus exposure and HLA in healthy donors. The CDR3 length is 14 residues. The germline V gene encodes CDR1 MNHEY and CDR2 SVGAGI. V was clipped by 0 bases and J by 5 bases, with 7 bases between them. Findings and limits, study-wide: Listed as cytomegalovirus-associated were 164 TCR beta chains.

A word on this clone: Its antigen is not known.

Researchers ran the PCR with 60 Vbeta and 13 Jbeta primers. In the original workflow: Unique TCR beta chains numbered approximately 80 million in a later analysis, with around 10 million shared. The repertoire was sequenced with immunoSEQ multiplex PCR; TCRdb's copy has only in-frame clones and lacks some. That table is the source of V, J and clone size, and D and trimming were worked out from the DNA. The table records 120,000 to 150,000 clones, under 90% of them present only once. This chain uses TRBV6-5 with TRBJ2-2; possible D gene TRBD2, 6 bases. The sample taken for sequencing was PBMCs. This receptor was obtained from a male donor in good health and CMV-seronegative. The CDR3, as DNA: TGTGCCAGCAGTTACTCGGCGGGAACCGGGGAGCTGTTTTTT. Protein sequence: CASSYSAGTGELFF.